The TCR beta chain described here comes from a study of beta chain features in type 1 diabetes. Study conclusions and caveats: The naive, central memory and Treg TCRB repertoires looked more alike in patients than they did in healthy donors. For Type 1 diabetes patients, all four CD4+ subsets carried TCRB CDR3s that were moderately but significantly shorter.

The ends lost 2 bases at V and 5 bases at J; junction bases unmatched: 8. The CDR3 extends over 17 amino acids. Looked up from germline, CDR1 is SGHTA and CDR2 is FQGNSA. As regards this clone: Its antigen is currently unknown.

All of the isolated RNA was reverse transcribed, so expressed TCRB transcripts were sequenced. Some clones are missing from TCRdb's copy, which holds only in-frame ones; the method was immunoSEQ multiplex PCR. The repertoire holds approximately 14,000 clones, with roughly 67% as singletons. Markers CD45RO/CCR7/CD25/CD127/CD95/CD27 served to sort CD4+ naive, central memory, regulatory and stem cell-like memory cells. This chain joins TRBV7-2 and TRBJ2-3, with 12 bases that match TRBD2. Sample: stem cell memory CD4+ T cells from blood. The TCR comes from a woman in her late teens or twenties with type 1 diabetes. Here the CDR3 reads CASSLSSSGGAQDTQYF. For the CDR3, the DNA is TGTGCCAGCAGCTTATCCTCTAGCGGGGGGGCCCAAGATACGCAGTATTTT. Full variable domain (remainder filled in from reference TRBV7-2 and TRBJ2-3): GAGVSQSPSNKVTEKGKDVELRCDPISGHTALYWYRQSLGQGLEFLIYFQGNSAPDKSGLPSDRFSAERTGGSVSTLTIQRTQQEDSAVYLCASSLSSSGGAQDTQYFGPGTRLTVL.